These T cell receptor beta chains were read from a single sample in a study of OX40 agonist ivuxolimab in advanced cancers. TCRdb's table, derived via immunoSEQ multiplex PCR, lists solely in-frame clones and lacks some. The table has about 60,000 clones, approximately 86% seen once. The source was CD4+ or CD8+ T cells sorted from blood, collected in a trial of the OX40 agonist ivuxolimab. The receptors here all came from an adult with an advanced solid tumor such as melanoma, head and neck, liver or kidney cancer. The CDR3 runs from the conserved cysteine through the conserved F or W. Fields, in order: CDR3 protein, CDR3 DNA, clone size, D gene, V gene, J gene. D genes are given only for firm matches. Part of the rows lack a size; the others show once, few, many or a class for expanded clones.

cdr3_aa: CASSEFGARTDQKTQYF
cdr3_nt: TGTGCCAGCAGTGAATTCGGGGCTAGGACAGATCAGAAGACCCAGTACTTC
clone_size: -
d_call: -
v_call: TRBV2
j_call: TRBJ2-5

cdr3_aa: CASSLVDRGALNEQFF
cdr3_nt: TGTGCCAGCAGCTTGGTGGACAGGGGGGCTTTGAATGAGCAGTTCTTC
clone_size: -
d_call: TRBD1
v_call: TRBV5-6
j_call: TRBJ2-1

cdr3_aa: CASRDQGNQPQHF
cdr3_nt: TGTGCCAGCAGAGATCAGGGAAATCAGCCCCAGCATTTT
clone_size: -
d_call: -
v_call: TRBV2
j_call: TRBJ1-5

cdr3_aa: CASSSVNRDRVIKNIQYF
cdr3_nt: TGTGCCAGCAGCTCAGTTAATCGGGACAGGGTGATCAAAAACATTCAGTACTTC
clone_size: few
d_call: TRBD1
v_call: TRBV5-5
j_call: TRBJ2-4

cdr3_aa: CASSGPGSTQYF
cdr3_nt: TGTGCCAGCAGCGGTCCCGGGTCGACCCAGTACTTC
clone_size: -
d_call: -
v_call: TRBV14
j_call: TRBJ2-5

cdr3_aa: CASSPGNRGWMDEQYF
cdr3_nt: TGTGCCAGCAGCCCCGGTAACCGGGGGTGGATGGACGAGCAGTACTTC
clone_size: -
d_call: -
v_call: TRBV7-9
j_call: TRBJ2-7

cdr3_aa: CASSAGPWDEQFF
cdr3_nt: TGTGCCAGCAGTGCAGGACCTTGGGATGAGCAGTTCTTC
clone_size: -
d_call: -
v_call: TRBV2
j_call: TRBJ2-1

cdr3_aa: CASSLGPSNQPQHF
cdr3_nt: TGTGCCAGCAGTTTAGGCCCAAGCAATCAGCCCCAGCATTTT
clone_size: few
d_call: -
v_call: TRBV28
j_call: TRBJ1-5

cdr3_aa: CASNWGHEQFF
cdr3_nt: TGTGCCAGCAATTGGGGCCATGAGCAGTTCTTC
clone_size: -
d_call: -
v_call: TRBV25-1
j_call: TRBJ2-1

cdr3_aa: CASSHLAISLGEQYF
cdr3_nt: TGTGCCAGCAGCCACCTCGCGATAAGTTTAGGAGAGCAGTACTTC
clone_size: -
d_call: -
v_call: TRBV27
j_call: TRBJ2-7

cdr3_aa: CASSFLRGGNEQFF
cdr3_nt: TGTGCCAGCAGCTTTCTGCGGGGGGGTAATGAGCAGTTCTTC
clone_size: -
d_call: TRBD2
v_call: TRBV11-2
j_call: TRBJ2-1

cdr3_aa: CASRSPGARRDEKLFF
cdr3_nt: TGTGCCAGTAGATCTCCAGGGGCCCGTCGGGATGAAAAACTGTTTTTT
clone_size: -
d_call: -
v_call: TRBV19
j_call: TRBJ1-4

cdr3_aa: CASSTSNNQPQHF
cdr3_nt: TGTGCCAGTAGTACCTCCAATAATCAGCCCCAGCATTTT
clone_size: -
d_call: -
v_call: TRBV19
j_call: TRBJ1-5

cdr3_aa: CAISLTGDTEAFF
cdr3_nt: TGTGCCATCAGTTTGACAGGGGACACTGAAGCTTTCTTT
clone_size: -
d_call: TRBD1
v_call: TRBV10-3
j_call: TRBJ1-1

cdr3_aa: CASEPGQGNYGYTF
cdr3_nt: TGCGCCAGCGAGCCGGGACAGGGAAACTATGGCTACACCTTC
clone_size: -
d_call: TRBD1
v_call: TRBV4-1
j_call: TRBJ1-2

cdr3_aa: CASTIGRERTDTQYF
cdr3_nt: TGTGCCAGTACAATAGGGAGGGAACGAACAGATACGCAGTATTTT
clone_size: -
d_call: TRBD2
v_call: TRBV19
j_call: TRBJ2-3

cdr3_aa: CASSLLRGGSGRLHEQFF
cdr3_nt: TGTGCCAGCAGTTTACTTCGCGGTGGGAGCGGGAGATTGCATGAGCAGTTCTTC
clone_size: -
d_call: TRBD2
v_call: TRBV27
j_call: TRBJ2-1

cdr3_aa: CASSQWGGTEAFF
cdr3_nt: TGTGCCAGCAGCCAATGGGGGGGGACTGAAGCTTTCTTT
clone_size: -
d_call: -
v_call: TRBV7-9
j_call: TRBJ1-1

cdr3_aa: CASRTDREQYF
cdr3_nt: TGTGCCAGCAGAACGGACAGGGAGCAGTACTTC
clone_size: -
d_call: TRBD1
v_call: TRBV28
j_call: TRBJ2-7

cdr3_aa: CASRIVGGQEKLFF
cdr3_nt: TGTGCCAGTAGGATTGTTGGGGGGCAAGAAAAACTGTTTTTT
clone_size: -
d_call: -
v_call: TRBV19
j_call: TRBJ1-4

cdr3_aa: CASSPGTAVTSYTF
cdr3_nt: TGTGCCAGCTCACCCGGGACGGCGGTGACAAGCTACACCTTC
clone_size: -
d_call: -
v_call: TRBV18
j_call: TRBJ1-2

cdr3_aa: CASSLAGSPLHF
cdr3_nt: TGTGCCAGCAGCTTAGCCGGCTCACCCCTCCACTTT
clone_size: -
d_call: -
v_call: TRBV7-9
j_call: TRBJ1-6

cdr3_aa: CASRGQNTEAFF
cdr3_nt: TGTGCCAGCAGGGGACAAAACACTGAAGCTTTCTTT
clone_size: -
d_call: -
v_call: TRBV6-5
j_call: TRBJ1-1

cdr3_aa: CASRLVGQNTGELFF
cdr3_nt: TGCGCCAGTCGACTCGTCGGACAGAACACCGGGGAGCTGTTTTTT
clone_size: once
d_call: -
v_call: TRBV5-1
j_call: TRBJ2-2

cdr3_aa: CASSLDHTTGAPLHF
cdr3_nt: TGCGCCAGCAGCTTGGACCACACTACGGGGGCACCCCTCCACTTT
clone_size: -
d_call: -
v_call: TRBV5-1
j_call: TRBJ1-6

cdr3_aa: CASSFSGGATTGFHQYF
cdr3_nt: TGTGCCAGCAGCTTCTCGGGTGGGGCGACGACAGGGTTCCATCAGTACTTC
clone_size: -
d_call: TRBD1
v_call: TRBV11-2
j_call: TRBJ2-7